This TCR beta chain emerged from a study of cytomegalovirus exposure and HLA in healthy donors. Looking at the study overall: HLA-typed donors contributed around 82 million unique TCRs, which were held in an early data release.

Regarding this clone: The antigen is not known.

General study points: Many donors shared some public TCRs, even though most TCR sequences were rare. Sequencing likely caused a cluster of highly shared sequence variants. In presence/absence analyses, roughly uniform sequencing depth across donors was assumed.

Germline V gene sequence: CDR1 SQVTM, CDR2 ANQGSEA. The CDR3 sequence is 13 residues long. V gave up 1 base and J gave up 2 bases, with 6 bases separating them. A multiplex PCR was run with 60 Vbeta primers and 13 Jbeta primers. Generated by immunoSEQ multiplex PCR, the TCRdb table keeps only in-frame clones and is missing some. Of tens of thousands of clones in the sample, around 70% are singletons; the top ten hold around 3.1%. The chain carries TRBV29-1 and TRBJ1-5; D call uncertain. Source material: PBMCs. This sequence was found in a man between 18 and 29 years old in good health and CMV-seronegative. The CDR3 loop reads CSVEGEGNQPQHF. The CDR3 DNA reads as TGCAGCGTTGAAGGTGAGGGCAATCAGCCCCAGCATTTT.